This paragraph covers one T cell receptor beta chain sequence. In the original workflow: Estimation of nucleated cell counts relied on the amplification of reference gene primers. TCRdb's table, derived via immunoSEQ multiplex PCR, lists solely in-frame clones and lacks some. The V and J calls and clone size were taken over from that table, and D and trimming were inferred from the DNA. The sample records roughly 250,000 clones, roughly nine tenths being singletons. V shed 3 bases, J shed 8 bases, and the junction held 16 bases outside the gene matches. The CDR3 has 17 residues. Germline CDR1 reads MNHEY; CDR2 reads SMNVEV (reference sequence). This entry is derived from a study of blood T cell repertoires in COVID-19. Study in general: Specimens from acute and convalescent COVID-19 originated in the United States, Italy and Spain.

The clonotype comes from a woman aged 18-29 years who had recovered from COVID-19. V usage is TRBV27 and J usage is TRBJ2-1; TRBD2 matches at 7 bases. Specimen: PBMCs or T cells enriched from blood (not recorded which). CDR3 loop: CASSFDGGGASSDEQFF. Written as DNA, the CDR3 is TGTGCCAGCAGTTTTGATGGCGGGGGTGCGTCCTCCGATGAGCAGTTCTTC.